This T cell receptor (beta chain) was recorded in a study of T-cell reconstitution after alpha-beta-depleted transplantation in children. Study-wide results and caveats: Where alpha-beta T cells came from about two months after transplant was reportedly several hundred expanded graft clones. The origin of high day-60 TCRbeta diversity in some patients lay in surviving recipient T cells and thymic progenitors.

The germline V gene encodes CDR1 KGHSH and CDR2 LQKENI. The V gene lost 3 bases and the J gene lost 4 bases, with 7 bases spanning the gap. The CDR3 contains 13 residues. TCRbeta library construction was performed incorporating unique molecular identifiers. From the PCR reads, TCRdb called clonotypes with MiXCR, one entry per CDR3 protein. The sample holds just over 200,000 distinct CDR3 sequences, 7.5% to 9.5% seen once. As for this clonotype: Its specificity is unknown.

The chain combines TRBV18 with TRBJ1-3, with unresolved D. This clonotype was obtained from a male patient between 2 and 10 years old who had a stem cell transplant for acute myeloid leukemia, so the T cells may come from the graft donor. The specimen comprised PBMCs, mostly from graft donor cells, sampled 360 days after TCRalphabeta/CD19-depleted stem cell transplant. CDR3 in amino acids: CASSPSDGNTIYF. The CDR3 coding sequence is TGTGCCAGCTCACCTTCAGACGGAAACACCATATATTTT.